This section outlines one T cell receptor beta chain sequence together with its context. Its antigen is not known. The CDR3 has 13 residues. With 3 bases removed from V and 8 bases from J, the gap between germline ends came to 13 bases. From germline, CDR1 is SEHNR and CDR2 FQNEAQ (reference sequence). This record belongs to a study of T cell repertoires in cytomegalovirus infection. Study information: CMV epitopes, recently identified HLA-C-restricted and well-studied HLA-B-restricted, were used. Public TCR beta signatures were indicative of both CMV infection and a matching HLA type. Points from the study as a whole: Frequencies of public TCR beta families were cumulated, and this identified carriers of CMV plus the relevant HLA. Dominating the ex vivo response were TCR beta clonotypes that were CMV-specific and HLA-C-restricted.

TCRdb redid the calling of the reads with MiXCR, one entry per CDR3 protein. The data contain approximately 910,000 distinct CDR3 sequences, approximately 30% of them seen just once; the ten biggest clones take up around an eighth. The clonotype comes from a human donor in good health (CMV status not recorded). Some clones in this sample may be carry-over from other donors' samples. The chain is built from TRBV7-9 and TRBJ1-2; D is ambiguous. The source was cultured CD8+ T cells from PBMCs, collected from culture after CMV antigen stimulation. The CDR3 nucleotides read TGTGCCAGCAGCTTCAGGCAGACGGGAGGCTACACCTTC. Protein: CASSFRQTGGYTF.